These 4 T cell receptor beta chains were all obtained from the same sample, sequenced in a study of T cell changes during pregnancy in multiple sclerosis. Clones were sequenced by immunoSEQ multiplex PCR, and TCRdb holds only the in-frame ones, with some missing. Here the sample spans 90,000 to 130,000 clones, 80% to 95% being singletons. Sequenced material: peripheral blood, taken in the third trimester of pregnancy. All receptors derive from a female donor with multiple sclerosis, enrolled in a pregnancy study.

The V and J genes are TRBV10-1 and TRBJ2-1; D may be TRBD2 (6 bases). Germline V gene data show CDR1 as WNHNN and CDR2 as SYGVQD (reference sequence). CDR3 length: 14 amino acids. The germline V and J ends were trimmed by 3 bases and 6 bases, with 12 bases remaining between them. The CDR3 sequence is CASSDGAGPNEQFF. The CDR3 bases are TGCGCCAGCAGTGACGGGGCGGGACCCAATGAGCAGTTCTTC.

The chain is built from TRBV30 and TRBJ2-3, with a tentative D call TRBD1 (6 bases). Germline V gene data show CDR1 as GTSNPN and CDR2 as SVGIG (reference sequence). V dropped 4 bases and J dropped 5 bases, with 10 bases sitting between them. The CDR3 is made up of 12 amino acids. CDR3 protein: CAWTGAGDTQYF. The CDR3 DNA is TGTGCCTGGACAGGGGCTGGAGATACGCAGTATTTT.

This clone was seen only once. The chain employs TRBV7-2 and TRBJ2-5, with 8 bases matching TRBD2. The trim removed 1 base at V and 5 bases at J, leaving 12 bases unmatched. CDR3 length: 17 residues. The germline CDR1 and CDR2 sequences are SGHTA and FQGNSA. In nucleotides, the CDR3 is TGTGCCAGCAGCTTAGGTTTTTCGGGGGGGGCTGGGGAGACCCAGTACTTC. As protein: CASSLGFSGGAGETQYF. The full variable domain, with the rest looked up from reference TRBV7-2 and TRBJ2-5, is GAGVSQSPSNKVTEKGKDVELRCDPISGHTALYWYRQSLGQGLEFLIYFQGNSAPDKSGLPSDRFSAERTGGSVSTLTIQRTQQEDSAVYLCASSLGFSGGAGETQYFGPGTRLLVL.

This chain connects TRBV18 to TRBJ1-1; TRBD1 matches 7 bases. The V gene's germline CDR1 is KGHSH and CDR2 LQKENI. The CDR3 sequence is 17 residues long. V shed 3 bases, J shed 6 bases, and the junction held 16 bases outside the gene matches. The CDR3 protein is CASSPRGLGSLSSEAFF. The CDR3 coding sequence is TGTGCCAGCTCACCGAGGGGGCTCGGGTCGTTATCATCTGAAGCTTTCTTT.